The source of this TCR beta chain is a study of blood T cell repertoires in COVID-19. From germline, CDR1 is SNHLY and CDR2 FYNNEI. The CDR3 totals 14 residues. V lost 7 bases to trimming and J lost 7 bases, with 16 bases between them. Methods used by the authors: Amplification of reference gene primers was used by the study to estimate nucleated cell counts. TCRdb's table, derived via immunoSEQ multiplex PCR, lists solely in-frame clones and lacks some. V, J and clone size are those of that table, while D and trimming were read from the DNA. This table has 250,000 to 350,000 clones, 90% appearing once.

The sequence was collected from a man aged 55 to 69 who had recovered from COVID-19. The chain is built from TRBV2 and TRBJ2-2; D is unclear. Sequenced sample: PBMCs or T cells enriched from blood (not recorded which). CDR3 protein: CASINSRLDGELFF. The CDR3 DNA reads TGTGCCAGCATCAACTCGAGGTTGGACGGGGAGCTGTTTTTT.